The text below deals with one T cell receptor (beta chain). This record belongs to a study of shared clonotypes between healthy human individuals. Profiled with immunoSEQ multiplex PCR; TCRdb holds only in-frame clones, not every one. The repertoire holds over 1.4 million clones, around 97% seen once, with roughly 1.2% in the top ten. The source material was naive CD4+ T cells sorted from blood. Subset noted: CD45RA+ positively selected. The sequence was obtained from a man in his thirties or forties in good health.

The CDR3 sequence: CASSLTGLAYEQYF. The CDR3 bases are TGCGCCAGCAGCTTGACGGGACTAGCTTACGAGCAGTACTTC. The J gene is TRBJ2-7, the V gene TRBV5-1; 9 bases agree with TRBD2. Per germline, CDR1 SGHRS and CDR2 YFSETQ. After removal of 1 base from V and 4 bases from J, the junction contained 3 bases not matched to a gene. The length of the CDR3 is 14 residues. Full variable domain (remainder filled in from reference TRBV5-1 and TRBJ2-7): KAGVTQTPRYLIKTRGQQVTLSCSPISGHRSVSWYQQTPGQGLQFLFEYFSETQRNKGNFPGRFSGRQFSNSRSEMNVSTLELGDSALYLCASSLTGLAYEQYFGPGTRLTVT.